A single T cell receptor (beta chain) is shown here with its context. Its cognate antigen has yet to be identified. The sequencing machine was a NextSeq 550. The Human TCR Profiling Kit (MiLaboratory) was used to prepare UMI-labeled 5' RACE TRB cDNA libraries. cDNA synthesis used the entire amount of extracted RNA, and PCR amplification then used the entire amount of cDNA produced. Libraries were prepared in parallel with an identical number of PCR cycles. Per the original workflow: About 53,000 +/- 9,400 unique UMI-labeled TRB cDNA molecules per library were extracted with MIGEC and MiXCR, with at least two reads per UMI required. On average, each library contained approximately 40,000 +/- 10,000 functional in-frame TRB CDR3 nucleotide clonotypes without stop codons. Diversity metrics, including normalized Shannon-Wiener and Chao1, were computed in VDJtools after downsampling to 5000 UMI-labeled TRB molecules per sample. Clonotype-size-weighted physicochemical properties of the central five CDR3 residues (interaction energy, strength, volume and Kidera factor 4) were computed in VDJtools. The reads underwent TCRdb reprocessing, giving one record for each CDR3 protein sequence and no DNA. These V and J calls originate from TCRdb's pipeline instead of the authors' own analysis. The sample's records list about 26,000 distinct CDR3 sequences. 2.8% of the sample is in the top ten clones.

Each CD8+ T cell subset was flow-sorted in triplicate, and a few hundred thousand cells per subset were placed directly into RLT lysis buffer. To keep memory contaminants out, a stringent definition of naive CD8+ T cells was applied: CD45RO-CCR7+CD27+CD95-. Peripheral blood mononuclear cells were isolated from buffy coats using standard density gradient centrifugation. Naive CXCR3-negative and CXCR3-positive CD8+ T cells were flow-sorted using a FACSAria III. Total RNA was extracted from sorted cells with an RNeasy Mini Kit. Looking up the germline V gene (reference sequence) yields CDR1 DFQATT and CDR2 SNEGSKA. The CDR3 sequence holds 15 residues, the cysteine and phenylalanine included. The coding DNA is unavailable. The sample originates from a study of CXCR3-negative and CXCR3-positive naive CD8 T cells (dated by TCRdb to about 2019). Regarding the study in general: About 150 million TRB reads were obtained in total, roughly 1.5 +/- 0.3 million reads per library. Diversity and physicochemical repertoire analyses covered roughly eleven donors pooled from two independent experiments. TRBV-TRBJ cluster analysis included naive subsets from 5 donors and memory cells from 3 donors. What the research found in general, with its limitations: Comparably high repertoire diversity was found in both naive subsets, whereas much lower repertoire diversity was found in memory CD8+ T cells. Because surface CD5, which is linked to self-reactivity in mice, was comparable between the naive subsets, TCR interaction strength was also inferred from the physicochemical properties of TRB CDR3s. Naive CXCR3-negative and CXCR3-positive cells from the same donor showed similar TRBV-TRBJ usage, whereas memory cells showed distinct patterns. CXCR3 expression partially decreased after cryopreservation, so most assays used freshly isolated PBMCs. Compared with CXCR3-negative naive cells, CXCR3-positive naive cells had TRB CDR3s with higher hydrophobicity (lower Kidera factor 4), lower energy, and higher strength and volume indices.

The rearrangement combines TRBV20-1 with TRBJ2-1; TCRdb selects TRBD1, and the lack of DNA leaves this call unchecked. Sequencing was carried out using naive CXCR3- CD8+ T cells from blood. Per the publication, the cell subset or site label means: CD45RO-CCR7+CD27+CD95- naive CD8+ T cells lacking CXCR3 (TNR3-). This receptor was taken from a human donor in good health. Some clones in this sample may be carry-over from other donors' samples. This receptor carries the CDR3 CSATEPGGSYNEQFF.